This TCR beta chain was recovered during a study of cytomegalovirus exposure and HLA in healthy donors. Study observations and caveats: Listed as cytomegalovirus-associated were over 150 TCR beta chains.

Libraries were prepared by immunoSEQ multiplex PCR; TCRdb keeps only in-frame clonotypes and omits some of them. The sample has 100,000 to 150,000 clones, 89% seen once; the top ten hold approximately 1%. This CDR3 is built from 15 residues. Trimming cost V 5 bases and J 7 bases; bases outside gene matches: 8. Germline CDR1 and CDR2: SEHNR and FQNEAQ (reference sequence). With respect to this clone: What it binds is not known.

Sequencing was done on a sample of PBMCs. This TCR was recovered from a woman under 30 in good health and CMV-seronegative. The gene calls are TRBV7-9 and TRBJ2-1; 10 bases are a match to TRBD1. This CDR3 is CASSTDRGLRNEQFF. The CDR3 DNA sequence: TGTGCCAGCAGCACAGACAGGGGGCTTCGGAATGAGCAGTTCTTC.